These 30 T cell receptor beta chains came from one sample sequenced in a study of T cells of healthy individuals. TCRdb used MiXCR to reprocess the 5' RACE reads, holding one entry per CDR3 protein. The table shows around 63,000 distinct CDR3 sequences, with 15% to 20% occurring only once. The receptors here all came from a human donor in good health.

This clonotype was observed a handful of times. J is TRBJ2-1 and V is TRBV24-1, with D maybe TRBD1 (6 bases). This CDR3 comprises 13 residues. Germline CDR1 is KGHDR and CDR2 is SFDVKD. The V end was cut by 7 bases, the J end by 7 bases, with 13 bases between. The DNA of the CDR3 is TGTGCCACCAGAGGGGGACCAGTGAATGAGCAGTTCTTC. Translation gives CATRGGPVNEQFF.

This clonotype was detected many times. The genes are TRBV27 and TRBJ2-1, with 14 positions matching TRBD2. Germline V gene lookup returns CDR1 MNHEY and CDR2 SMNVEV (reference sequence). This CDR3 spans 17 amino acids. J lost 10 bases, V lost 5 bases, and 13 bases had no gene match. CDR3 sequence reads: CASSQVKTSGGAEEQFF. The CDR3 region has the DNA TGTGCCAGCAGTCAAGTCAAGACTAGCGGGGGGGCGGAAGAGCAGTTCTTC.

This clonotype has just a few counts. V and J are TRBV9 and TRBJ1-2; maybe TRBD1 (5 bases). From germline, CDR1 is SGDLS and CDR2 YYNGEE. The CDR3 has 17 amino acids. Trimming pared 0 bases from V and 8 bases from J, leaving 23 bases between. The CDR3 reads CASSVAAGTQTLRGYTF. The CDR3 DNA follows: TGTGCCAGCAGCGTAGCCGCCGGGACCCAAACCTTGCGGGGCTACACCTTC.

The J gene is TRBJ1-5, the V gene TRBV20-1; D possibly corresponds to TRBD1 (6 bases). This CDR3 has 18 amino acids. Germline V gives CDR1 DFQATT, CDR2 SNEGSKA (reference sequence). V lost 3 bases and J 0 bases, leaving 21 bases between the germline ends. Here the CDR3 DNA reads TGCAGTGCTAGTGGGAGCAGGGGCGGTACTAATAGCAATCAGCCCCAGCATTTT. Amino acids: CSASGSRGGTNSNQPQHF.

This clonotype has more than one count but fewer than ten. This sequence joins TRBV5-1 and TRBJ2-7; 11 nucleotides align to TRBD2. Per germline, CDR1 SGHRS and CDR2 YFSETQ. The CDR3 is 17 residues long. Trimming cost V 4 bases and J 2 bases; bases outside gene matches: 11. The CDR3 is CASSVTGTSGTTYEQYF. The CDR3, as DNA: TGCGCCAGCAGCGTCACCGGGACTAGCGGAACCACCTACGAGCAGTACTTC.

This clonotype has only a few counts. The chain links TRBV20-1 to TRBJ2-3; D may match TRBD1 or TRBD2 (5 bases each). The CDR3 is 15 residues long. Per germline, CDR1 DFQATT and CDR2 SNEGSKA (reference sequence). V dropped 6 bases and J dropped 4 bases, with 20 bases sitting between them. The CDR3 sequence: CSAIGTPKAPDTQYF. DNA of the CDR3: TGCAGTGCCATCGGGACCCCTAAGGCACCAGATACGCAGTATTTT.

This clonotype was seen repeatedly, ten times or more. CDR3 coding DNA: TGTGCCAGCAGCTTAGCGTCTGGGGTGGACACTGAAGCTTTCTTT. Amino acid sequence: CASSLASGVDTEAFF. J is TRBJ1-1 and V is TRBV7-9; D not certain. Germline V lookup: CDR1 SEHNR, CDR2 FQNEAQ (reference sequence). The CDR3 contains 15 residues. Trimming left V 0 bases short and J 3 bases short, with 11 bases between.

This clonotype turned up a few times. The chain has TRBV4-1 and TRBJ2-2, with 8 nucleotides matching TRBD1. There are 19 residues in the CDR3. The germline V gene has CDR1 MGHRA and CDR2 YSYEKL. J gave up 0 bases and V 0 bases, and 9 bases lay outside the gene matches. In DNA form, the CDR3 reads TGCGCCAGCAGCCAAGAAGGCTGGGCGACAGGGGCGAACACCGGGGAGCTGTTTTTT. Translating gives CASSQEGWATGANTGELFF.

This clonotype was recorded once. The genes are TRBV28 and TRBJ1-3; possibly TRBD1 for D (5 bases). V was clipped by 3 bases and J by 1 base, with 13 bases between them. This CDR3 has 16 residues. CDR1 is MDHEN, CDR2 SYDVKM, per germline. The DNA of the CDR3 is TGTGCCAGCAGTTTCGGGGCAAATTTATCTGGAAACACCATATATTTT. Encoded protein: CASSFGANLSGNTIYF.

In this sample, this clonotype turned up many times. The chain is built from TRBV24-1 and TRBJ2-3; TRBD1 might be the D (5 bases). Trimming took 5 bases from V and 9 from J, leaving 14 bases between them. CDR1 is KGHDR and CDR2 is SFDVKD in the germline V gene. CDR3 length: 13 amino acids. The CDR3 sequence is CATSGGGPGTQYF. The CDR3 nucleotides are TGTGCCACCAGTGGGGGCGGTCCCGGAACGCAGTATTTT.

This clonotype has a count of ten or more. The J gene is TRBJ2-1, the V gene TRBV7-2; D unresolved. Germline V gives CDR1 SGHTA, CDR2 FQGNSA. The CDR3 loop spans 15 amino acids. V gave up 4 bases and J gave up 4 bases, with 14 bases separating them. This chain's CDR3 is CASSSGPINYNEQFF. CDR3 sequence (DNA): TGTGCCAGCAGCTCCGGACCAATAAATTACAATGAGCAGTTCTTC. Combining the CDR3 with reference TRBV7-2 and TRBJ2-1 gives the whole variable domain GAGVSQSPSNKVTEKGKDVELRCDPISGHTALYWYRQSLGQGLEFLIYFQGNSAPDKSGLPSDRFSAERTGGSVSTLTIQRTQQEDSAVYLCASSSGPINYNEQFFGPGTRLTVL.

V is TRBV6-5 and J is TRBJ2-1; D is unresolved. Germline V lookup: CDR1 MNHEY, CDR2 SVGAGI. V lost 9 bases to trimming and J lost 7 bases, with 10 bases between them. The CDR3 covers 11 residues. CDR3 loop: CASTLGNEQFF. CDR3 coding DNA: TGTGCCAGTACCCTTGGGAATGAGCAGTTCTTC.

This clonotype showed up many times. The genes are TRBV20-1 and TRBJ2-3; 12 positions match TRBD2. Germline CDR1 reads DFQATT; CDR2 reads SNEGSKA (reference sequence). After removal of 4 bases from V and 3 bases from J, the junction contained 5 bases not matched to a gene. This CDR3 is 15 amino acids long. The CDR3 sequence: CSATNLAGGTDTQYF. CDR3 bases: TGCAGTGCTACCAATCTAGCGGGGGGGACAGATACGCAGTATTTT.

In its sample, this clonotype was seen many times. The V call is TRBV2, the J call TRBJ2-3; 10 positions agree with TRBD2. The CDR3 sequence is 14 residues long. Germline loops: CDR1 SNHLY, CDR2 FYNNEI. The ends lost 8 bases at V and 2 bases at J; junction bases unmatched: 4. The DNA of the CDR3 is TGTGCCAGCCTAGGACTAGCGGTCACAGATACGCAGTATTTT. This codes for CASLGLAVTDTQYF.

This clonotype occurred many times. The chain carries TRBV12-3 or TRBV12-4 and TRBJ1-4; unclear D gene. V gave up 0 bases and J gave up 3 bases, with 11 bases separating them. CDR3 size: 16 residues. The CDR3 bases are TGTGCCAGCAGTTTAGCGTTTGGGCCTTCTAATGAAAAACTGTTTTTT. Amino acid sequence: CASSLAFGPSNEKLFF.

To note about this clonotype: A much more abundant neighbour one base away suggests this may be a read error. V and J are TRBV4-1 and TRBJ1-1, with 7 bases fitting TRBD1. The CDR3 runs to 16 residues. Germline V CDR1 and CDR2: MGHRA, YSYEKL. CDR3 bases: TGCGCCAGCAGCCAAGATCGCGAGGGGGCGCATCTGGGAGCTATCTTT. Protein sequence: CASSQDREGAHLGAIF.

This clonotype was seen repeatedly, ten times or more. This chain joins TRBV2 and TRBJ2-2; 7 nucleotides align to TRBD2. Germline V lookup: CDR1 SNHLY, CDR2 FYNNEI. This CDR3 contains 12 residues. V shed 8 bases and J 3 bases; nucleotides not matched to a gene: 0. DNA of the CDR3: TGTGCCAGCGGGGGGGACACCGGGGAGCTGTTTTTT. Translated, it gives CASGGDTGELFF.

The V call is TRBV5-6, the J call TRBJ2-4; TRBD2 agrees at 8 bases. Germline CDR1 is SGHDT and CDR2 is YYEEEE. Losses at the gene ends were 5 bases for V and 2 bases for J; bases not matched to a gene: 9. This CDR3 is built from 16 residues. DNA of the CDR3: TGTGCCAGCAGGACACTAGCGGCTACGACCAAAAACATTCAGTACTTC. Its protein product is CASRTLAATTKNIQYF.

This clonotype was observed a few times. The chain employs TRBV7-2 and TRBJ2-7; D possibly corresponds to TRBD2 (5 bases). Between the trimmed V and J ends, which lost 1 base and 9 bases, there was a span of 7 bases. The CDR3 contains 11 residues. Germline V gene sequence: CDR1 SGHTA, CDR2 FQGNSA. The CDR3 nucleotides read TGTGCCAGCAGCTTAGGAGGGTCGCAGTACTTC. Translated: CASSLGGSQYF.

The genes are TRBV24-1 and TRBJ2-3; maybe TRBD2 (6 bases). V gave up 3 bases and J gave up 4 bases, with 13 bases separating them. The CDR3 has 15 amino acids. Germline V lookup: CDR1 KGHDR, CDR2 SFDVKD. As DNA, the CDR3 is TGTGCCACCAGTGATACCCGGAGGGCCGCAGATACGCAGTATTTT. It codes for CATSDTRRAADTQYF.

This clonotype turned up a few times. CDR3 bases: TGTGCCAGCAGCTTGGGAGGACGGCCATTCGGACTGCTAGCGGGAGCTTACAATGAGCAGTTCTTC. Translation gives CASSLGGRPFGLLAGAYNEQFF. This chain joins TRBV5-6 and TRBJ2-1; 10 bases align to TRBD2. The CDR3 covers 22 residues. V lost 0 bases, J lost 4 bases, and 22 bases stayed unmatched. CDR1 and CDR2 from the germline V gene are SGHDT and YYEEEE.

This clonotype was observed many times. This chain joins TRBV19 and TRBJ1-5; D call uncertain. This CDR3 contains 14 residues. V lost 9 bases to trimming and J lost 2 bases, with 14 bases between them. Germline-derived CDR1 and CDR2 are LNHDA and SQIVND (reference sequence). This chain's CDR3 is CASLAVDGNQPQHF. The CDR3 DNA reads TGTGCCAGCCTCGCCGTAGACGGCAATCAGCCCCAGCATTTT.

This clonotype was detected ten times or more. The rearrangement uses TRBV5-1 and TRBJ1-1; 10 positions agree with TRBD1. The CDR3 contains 14 residues. The ends lost 0 bases at V and 5 bases at J; junction bases unmatched: 1. The germline CDR1 and CDR2 sequences are SGHRS and YFSETQ. CDR3 coding DNA: TGCGCCAGCAGCTTGGGACAGGGGGCGACTGAAGCTTTCTTT. Residues: CASSLGQGATEAFF.

At least ten counts were recorded for this clonotype. CDR3 nucleotides: TGTGCCAGCAGCCGGACAGGGGGCTTGAACACTGAAGCTTTCTTT. The encoded protein is CASSRTGGLNTEAFF. V is TRBV7-9 and J is TRBJ1-1; 11 nucleotides agree with TRBD1. CDR1 and CDR2 (germline): SEHNR, FQNEAQ (reference sequence). This CDR3 region has 15 residues. Germline trimming cut 5 bases from V and 0 bases from J; bases unmatched to any gene: 2.

This clonotype showed up many times. The V and J genes are TRBV6-5 and TRBJ2-7; 7 bases map to TRBD2. The germline gives CDR1 MNHEY, CDR2 SVGAGI. This CDR3 is built from 15 residues. V trimming: 6 bases; J trimming: 4 bases; junction bases outside the gene matches: 12. DNA for the CDR3: TGTGCCAGCAGCCGCTTCGACCAGGGAGGGTACGAGCAGTACTTC. Protein: CASSRFDQGGYEQYF.

There are a few counts of this clonotype. The chain combines TRBV28 with TRBJ1-2, with D possibly matching TRBD1 (6 bases). This CDR3 has 13 amino acids. The germline CDR1 and CDR2 sequences are MDHEN and SYDVKM. Trimming took 6 bases from V and 0 from J, leaving 8 bases between them. The chain's CDR3 is CASSPGANYGYTF. Written as DNA, the CDR3 is TGTGCCAGCAGCCCAGGGGCTAACTATGGCTACACCTTC.

This clonotype was counted many times. The V call is TRBV27, the J call TRBJ1-1, with a tentative D call TRBD1 (6 bases). From germline, CDR1 is MNHEY and CDR2 SMNVEV (reference sequence). The CDR3 runs 13 residues. Trimming pared 3 bases from V and 4 bases from J, leaving 9 bases between. Here the CDR3 reads CASSLRGSTEAFF. CDR3 bases: TGTGCCAGCAGTTTGAGGGGGAGCACTGAAGCTTTCTTT.

This clonotype has ten or more counts. The chain recombines TRBV9 with TRBJ2-7; D assignment may be TRBD1 or TRBD2 (5 bases each). Germline V gene lookup returns CDR1 SGDLS and CDR2 YYNGEE. Deletions cut 4 bases from V and 3 bases from J, with 17 bases between. The length of the CDR3 is 15 residues. CDR3 nucleotide sequence: TGTGCCAGCAGCACCCGGGACGGTTATGTCTACGAGCAGTACTTC. Amino acids: CASSTRDGYVYEQYF. The whole variable domain, remainder taken from reference TRBV9 and TRBJ2-7, is DSGVTQTPKHLITATGQRVTLRCSPRSGDLSVYWYQQSLDQGLQFLIQYYNGEERAKGNILERFSAQQFPDLHSELNLSSLELGDSALYFCASSTRDGYVYEQYFGPGTRLTVT.

At least ten counts were recorded for this clonotype. The rearrangement joins TRBV25-1 to TRBJ2-1; D is unclear. The CDR3 has 15 residues. Trimming removed 2 bases from V and 1 base from J, with 9 bases in between. Germline V CDR1 and CDR2: MGHDK, SYGVNS. The CDR3 nucleotides are TGTGCCAGCAGTGAAGCAGAGGTTTCCTACAATGAGCAGTTCTTC. Translating it yields CASSEAEVSYNEQFF.

This clonotype has a count of ten or more. The chain joins TRBV15 to TRBJ1-6; 9 bases match TRBD1. V gave up 3 bases and J gave up 6 bases; unmatched junction bases: 6. Looked up from germline, CDR1 is LNHNV and CDR2 is YYDKDF (reference sequence). There are 16 residues in the CDR3. DNA of the CDR3: TGTGCCACCAGCAGGGAACCGGGACAGGGTAATTCACCCCTCCACTTT. This gives the protein CATSREPGQGNSPLHF.